This entry features one T cell receptor (beta chain) sequence. The antigen is unknown. The entry originates in a study of CD8 T cells in Susac syndrome. Negative isolation was applied to CD8+ and CD4+ T cells, and FACS enrichment was applied to TEMRA cells. Random-hexamer reverse transcription was applied to about 0.45 to 1 ug RNA. Coverage of TCR beta CDR3 amplification by immunoSEQ multiplex PCR extended to 54 Vbeta and 13 Jbeta. MiXCR, applied by TCRdb to the immunoSEQ multiplex PCR reads, yields one record per CDR3 protein. The table has roughly 130,000 distinct CDR3 sequences, approximately 96% seen once. Points from the study as a whole: The study recognized that its TCR sequencing and HLA analysis covered a relatively small number of individuals.

The CDR3 has 14 amino acids. Germline loops: CDR1 SGHRS, CDR2 YFSETQ. V trimming: 4 bases; J trimming: 3 bases; junction bases outside the gene matches: 7. The receptor was isolated from a human donor with multiple sclerosis. The chain combines TRBV5-1 with TRBJ2-7, with TRBD1 matching over 7 bases. The sequenced sample consisted of CD4+ T cells from PBMCs. CDR3 residues: CASSVDRTIYEQYF. Written as DNA, the CDR3 is TGCGCCAGCAGCGTGGACAGGACCATCTACGAGCAGTACTTC.